This TCR beta chain stems from a study of cytomegalovirus exposure and HLA in healthy donors. Overall study: The early release's HLA-typed donors yielded roughly 85 million unique TCRs. Study-level points and caveats: Rare TCR sequences predominated, though certain public TCRs were found in many donors. Most subjects' HLA-A and HLA-B alleles were reportedly predicted from TCR beta sequences.

Note on this clone: Its antigen is as yet unknown.

The PCR had 60 Vbeta and 13 Jbeta primers. Libraries were prepared by immunoSEQ multiplex PCR; TCRdb keeps only in-frame clonotypes and omits some of them. The profile covers about 190,000 clones, with about four fifths appearing a single time and 2% to 3% taken by the ten largest. The CDR3 loop spans 14 amino acids. Losses at the gene ends were 4 bases for V and 8 bases for J; bases not matched to a gene: 6. Germline assignment: CDR1 SGDLS and CDR2 YYNGEE. The TCR was taken from a woman aged 45-65 years in good health and CMV-seropositive. The sequenced material came from PBMCs. This chain uses TRBV9 with TRBJ1-6; the match to TRBD1 covers 7 bases. The CDR3 nucleotides read TGTGCCAGCAGCCTCGAGGGGGCCGATTCACCCCTCCACTTT. The encoded protein is CASSLEGADSPLHF.